The 21 T cell receptor beta chains below come from one sample, sequenced in a study of graft-versus-host responses after intestinal transplantation. For these TCRs, the target antigens are not known. Some clones are missing from TCRdb's copy, which holds only in-frame ones; the method was immunoSEQ multiplex PCR. The data show about 90,000 clones, with over 80% seen just once and about a sixth held by the top ten. The material sequenced was unstimulated CD8+ T cells sorted from spleen or lymph node cells, taken before intestinal transplant. The source is a human donor who received an intestinal transplant.

V and J are TRBV6-1 and TRBJ2-3; TRBD2 matches at 14 bases. J gave up 7 bases and V 1 base, and 4 bases lay outside the gene matches. The length of the CDR3 is 16 residues. Germline CDR1 and CDR2: MNHNS and SASEGT. CDR3 DNA: TGTGCCAGCAGTGAAGTAGGACTAGCGGGGGGCTATACGCAGTATTTT. Protein sequence: CASSEVGLAGGYTQYF.

V and J are TRBV13 and TRBJ2-1; 7 bases agree with TRBD1. The CDR3 has 14 amino acids. The trim removed 3 bases at V and 3 bases at J, leaving 2 bases unmatched. Germline V CDR1 and CDR2: PRHDT, FYEKMQ (reference sequence). CDR3 DNA sequence: TGTGCCAGCAGCTTGGGACAGTTCTACAATGAGCAGTTCTTC. This translates into CASSLGQFYNEQFF. Supplemented by reference TRBV13 and TRBJ2-1, the full variable domain reads AAGVIQSPRHLIKEKRETATLKCYPIPRHDTVYWYQQGPGQDPQFLISFYEKMQSDKGSIPDRFSAQQFSDYHSELNMSSLELGDSALYFCASSLGQFYNEQFFGPGTRLTVL.

This clone was seen a single time. V gene TRBV4-1 combines with J gene TRBJ2-2, with D unresolved. Per germline, CDR1 MGHRA and CDR2 YSYEKL. With 1 base removed from V and 0 bases from J, the gap between germline ends came to 12 bases. The CDR3 loop spans 17 amino acids. The CDR3 DNA sequence: TGCGCCAGCAGCCAAGTGTCTGTATCTGCGAACACCGGGGAGCTGTTTTTT. Amino acids: CASSQVSVSANTGELFF.

This clone has just one count. The V call is TRBV7-7, the J call TRBJ2-3, with D tentatively TRBD1 or TRBD2 (5 bases each). CDR1 SSHAT and CDR2 FNYEAQ come from the germline V gene (reference sequence). The CDR3 loop spans 15 amino acids. Trimming shortened V by 3 bases and J by 4 bases, and 14 bases separated the two germline ends. CDR3 protein: CASSFQPGPADTQYF. As DNA, the CDR3 is TGTGCCAGCAGCTTTCAACCGGGGCCGGCAGATACGCAGTATTTT. Variable domain in full (rest from reference TRBV7-7 and TRBJ2-3): GAGVSQSPRYKVTKRGQDVTLRCDPISSHATLYWYQQALGQGPEFLTYFNYEAQPDKSGLPSDRFSAERPEGSISTLTIQRTEQRDSAMYRCASSFQPGPADTQYFGPGTRLTVL.

V usage is TRBV18 and J usage is TRBJ1-2; D is unresolved. V dropped 2 bases and J dropped 2 bases, with 6 bases sitting between them. Germline-derived CDR1 and CDR2 are KGHSH and LQKENI. This CDR3 spans 13 amino acids. CDR3 sequence: CASSPGLNYGYTF. CDR3 DNA: TGTGCCAGCTCACCAGGTCTGAACTATGGCTACACCTTC.

V gene TRBV5-4 combines with J gene TRBJ2-1; TRBD2 aligns across 9 bases. V trimming: 2 bases; J trimming: 9 bases; junction bases outside the gene matches: 3. The CDR3 sequence is 13 residues long. Per the germline V gene, CDR1 is SGHNT and CDR2 is YYREEE (reference sequence). CDR3 sequence reads: CASSFSGRPEQFF. In DNA, the CDR3 is TGTGCCAGCAGCTTTAGCGGGAGACCTGAGCAGTTCTTC.

The V call is TRBV11-2, the J call TRBJ1-2, with D perhaps TRBD1 (5 bases). The CDR3 spans 14 residues. Germline CDR1 and CDR2: SGHAT and FQNNGV. Trimming shortened V by 1 base and J by 0 bases, and 6 bases separated the two germline ends. This CDR3 reads CASSLGGANYGYTF. The CDR3 nucleotides are TGTGCCAGCAGCTTAGGAGGGGCTAACTATGGCTACACCTTC.

V usage is TRBV6-1 and J usage is TRBJ2-1; D unresolved. CDR1 is MNHNS and CDR2 is SASEGT in the germline V gene. The CDR3 sequence is 14 residues long. The V end lost 8 bases, the J end lost 3 bases, and 14 bases lay between the germline ends. CDR3 bases: TGTGCCAGCCGTTTTACTGGATACTACAATGAGCAGTTCTTC. This translates into CASRFTGYYNEQFF.

V and J are TRBV7-3 and TRBJ2-2; D is perhaps TRBD1 (5 bases). This CDR3 has 14 residues. Looked up from germline, CDR1 is SGHTA and CDR2 is FQGTGA. V was cut by 3 bases and J by 6 bases, with 11 bases left in between. The CDR3 region has the DNA TGTGCCAGCAGCTTCTCAAAGGGGTCCGGGGAGCTGTTTTTT. Encoded protein: CASSFSKGSGELFF.

The chain couples TRBV14 to TRBJ1-1; D remains ambiguous. The ends were cut back, 0 bases at V and 5 bases at J, with 7 bases in the middle. CDR1 and CDR2 from the germline V gene are SGHDN and FVKESK. This CDR3 comprises 13 residues. The CDR3 DNA sequence: TGTGCCAGCAGCCAAGACGTTGGGACTGAAGCTTTCTTT. Its protein is CASSQDVGTEAFF. The complete variable domain, with remaining parts taken from reference TRBV14 and TRBJ1-1, reads EAGVTQFPSHSVIEKGQTVTLRCDPISGHDNLYWYRRVMGKEIKFLLHFVKESKQDESGMPNNRFLAERTGGTYSTLKVQPAELEDSGVYFCASSQDVGTEAFFGQGTRLTVV.

This chain uses TRBV28 with TRBJ1-5, with 9 nucleotides matching TRBD1. The junction had 4 bases not matched to a gene; V was cut back by 1 base and J by 6 bases. Germline V lookup: CDR1 MDHEN, CDR2 SYDVKM. The CDR3 has 15 amino acids. The CDR3 spells CASSLFSQGAQPQHF. Here the CDR3 DNA reads TGTGCCAGCAGTTTATTCTCACAGGGGGCTCAGCCCCAGCATTTT.

In this sample, this clone turned up a few times. The rearrangement uses TRBV2 and TRBJ2-1, with D possibly matching TRBD2 (8 bases). Germline V gene sequence: CDR1 SNHLY, CDR2 FYNNEI. The CDR3 spans 19 residues. With 4 bases removed from V and 0 bases from J, the gap between germline ends came to 22 bases. The CDR3: CASSGGDSPSGPSYNEQFF. CDR3 sequence (DNA): TGTGCCAGCAGTGGAGGGGACAGTCCTAGCGGGCCCTCCTACAATGAGCAGTTCTTC.

V and J are TRBV9 and TRBJ2-1; tentative D call: TRBD2 (5 bases). CDR3 length: 17 residues. Trimming stripped 0 bases from V and 0 bases from J, with 13 bases between. Looked up from germline, CDR1 is SGDLS and CDR2 is YYNGEE. CDR3 sequence reads: CASSVGGSPNSYNEQFF. The CDR3 nucleotides are TGTGCCAGCAGCGTAGGAGGGTCCCCTAACTCCTACAATGAGCAGTTCTTC.

This chain connects TRBV2 to TRBJ2-7, with 7 nucleotides matching TRBD2. Trimming cost V 7 bases and J 3 bases; bases outside gene matches: 12. The CDR3 spans 15 residues. The V gene's germline CDR1 is SNHLY and CDR2 FYNNEI. The CDR3 bases are TGTGCCAGCATTGCCAGGTGGGGGGGGTTCTACGAGCAGTACTTC. It codes for CASIARWGGFYEQYF.

The CDR3 is CASSPQRAGTPEQYF. The CDR3 nucleotides read TGTGCCAGCTCACCACAGCGCGCCGGGACCCCCGAGCAGTACTTC. This chain links TRBV18 with TRBJ2-7; possibly TRBD1 or TRBD2 for D (5 bases each). V was trimmed by 1 base and J by 6 bases, leaving 16 bases between them. The CDR3 has 15 residues. Germline values: CDR1 KGHSH, CDR2 LQKENI.

A word on this clone: The junction does not match germline at one end; this may be a read error. The chain is built from TRBV5-6 and TRBJ2-1, with D perhaps given as TRBD1 or TRBD2 (5 bases each). The CDR3 sequence is 15 residues long. Germline-derived CDR1 and CDR2 are SGHDT and YYEEEE. Here the CDR3 DNA reads TGTGCCAGCAGTTTGGGGACCGCCTCCTACAATGAGCAGTTCTTC. It encodes CASSLGTASYNEQFF.

The V gene is TRBV11-1, the J gene TRBJ2-5; TRBD2 matches at 9 bases. The J segment lost 2 bases and the V segment lost 6 bases, leaving 7 bases of the junction unmatched. The CDR3 sequence is 15 residues long. Germline V gene data show CDR1 as SGHAT and CDR2 as FQDESV (reference sequence). CDR3 coding DNA: TGTGCCAGCAGTTCCAGACTAGCGGTACAAGAGACCCAGTACTTC. Its translation is CASSSRLAVQETQYF.

This sequence joins TRBV5-4 and TRBJ1-1, with 8 nucleotides matching TRBD1. The CDR3 covers 15 residues. Germline V gives CDR1 SGHNT, CDR2 YYREEE (reference sequence). V lost 0 bases and J lost 6; bases outside the gene matches: 7. CDR3 protein: CASSLGAGGRAEAFF. The CDR3 DNA follows: TGTGCCAGCAGCTTGGGCGCAGGGGGCAGGGCTGAAGCTTTCTTT.

This chain uses TRBV6-5 with TRBJ2-7; D gene ambiguous. V lost 1 base and J 0 bases, leaving 7 bases between the germline ends. Germline values: CDR1 MNHEY, CDR2 SVGAGI. The CDR3 runs 14 residues. CDR3 sequence reads: CASSYYALSYEQYF. The DNA for the CDR3 is TGTGCCAGCAGTTACTACGCCCTCTCCTACGAGCAGTACTTC.

The gene calls are TRBV5-1 and TRBJ2-7; TRBD2 matches at 12 bases. The germline gives CDR1 SGHRS, CDR2 YFSETQ. The CDR3 has 14 amino acids. Trimming cost V 4 bases and J 5 bases; bases outside gene matches: 4. The CDR3 here is CASSQRLAGDEQYF. The CDR3 DNA reads TGCGCCAGCAGCCAACGACTAGCGGGAGACGAGCAGTACTTC.

This clone turned up a few times. Germline is not matched at one junction end, which may reflect a read error. This rearrangement joins TRBV5-1 to TRBJ2-1; 7 nucleotides line up with TRBD2. This CDR3 spans 15 amino acids. CDR1 and CDR2 from the germline V gene are SGHRS and YFSETQ. CDR3 nucleotide sequence: TGCGCCAGCAGCTTGCCCCCCGTGAGGGGAGGGCCTCCGGTCTTC. This translates into CASSLPPVRGGPPVF.